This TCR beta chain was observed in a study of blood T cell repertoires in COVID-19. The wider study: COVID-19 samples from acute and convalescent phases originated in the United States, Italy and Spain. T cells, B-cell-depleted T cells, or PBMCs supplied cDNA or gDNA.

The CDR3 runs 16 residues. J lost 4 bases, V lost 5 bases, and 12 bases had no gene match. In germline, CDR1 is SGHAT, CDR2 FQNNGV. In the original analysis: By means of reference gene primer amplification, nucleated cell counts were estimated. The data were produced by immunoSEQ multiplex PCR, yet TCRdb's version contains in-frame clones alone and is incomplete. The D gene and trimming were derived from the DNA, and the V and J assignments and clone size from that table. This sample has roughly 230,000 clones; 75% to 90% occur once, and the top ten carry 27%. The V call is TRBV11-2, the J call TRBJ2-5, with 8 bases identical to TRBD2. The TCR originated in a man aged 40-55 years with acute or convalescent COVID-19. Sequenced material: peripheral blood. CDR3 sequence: CASSRAGTAGGETQYF. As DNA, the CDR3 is TGTGCCAGCAGCCGCGCGGGGACGGCGGGAGGAGAGACCCAGTACTTC.